This TCR beta chain was obtained from a study of early T cells in non-severe SARS-CoV-2 infection. This clonotype occurred many times. CDR3 length: 15 amino acids. Germline loops: CDR1 DFQATT, CDR2 SNEGSKA (reference sequence). Trimming at V came to 6 bases and at J to 6 bases, leaving 9 bases not matched to a gene. Using its own MiXCR run on the 5' RACE reads, TCRdb lists one record per CDR3 protein. The sample includes tens of thousands of distinct CDR3 sequences, about 7% of them seen just once. Sequencing was performed on whole blood. The chain recombines TRBV20-1 with TRBJ2-3, with TRBD2 matching over 13 bases. The clonotype comes from an adult who was a healthcare worker with PCR-confirmed SARS-CoV-2 infection or an uninfected control (not recorded which). DNA for the CDR3: TGCAGTGCCCCATCCCGGACTAGCGGGGGCGATACGCAGTATTTT. Translating gives CSAPSRTSGGDTQYF.